This entry lists 15 T cell receptor beta chains sequenced from one sample in a study of Graves' ophthalmopathy and Graves' hyperthyroidism. Amplification targeted the TCR beta CDR3 regions, with RNA transcripts as the source material. First-round RT-PCR used HTBI primers; second-round multiplex PCR followed. A single record per CDR3 protein comes from TCRdb applying MiXCR to the multiplex PCR reads. The sample carries hundreds of thousands of distinct CDR3 sequences, about 40% recorded once. Sequences were obtained from peripheral blood. Receptors originate from an adult man with Graves' ophthalmopathy.

This clonotype showed up many times. The V call is TRBV10-3, the J call TRBJ1-5; a possible D gene is TRBD1 (5 bases). The V end was cut by 2 bases, the J end by 0 bases, with 5 bases between. The length of the CDR3 is 14 residues. Germline CDR1 ENHRY, CDR2 SYGVKD. CDR3 sequence reads: CAISEGASNQPQHF. CDR3 DNA sequence: TGTGCCATCAGTGAGGGGGCTAGCAATCAGCCCCAGCATTTT.

The chain has TRBV5-6 and TRBJ1-2, with D maybe TRBD1 (6 bases). The germline CDR1 and CDR2 sequences are SGHDT and YYEEEE. Trimming removed 4 bases from V and 4 bases from J, with 11 bases in between. CDR3 length: 13 residues. The CDR3 nucleotides read TGTGCCAGCAGCCCACAGGGTATCTATGGCTACACCTTC. Its protein is CASSPQGIYGYTF.

Ten or more counts support this clonotype. The chain links TRBV10-3 to TRBJ1-1, with a tentative D call TRBD1 (6 bases). This CDR3 has 14 residues. V was pared by 3 bases and J by 0 bases, with 8 bases between. Germline values: CDR1 ENHRY, CDR2 SYGVKD. DNA of the CDR3: TGTGCCATCAGTGAAGGGGGTATGAACACTGAAGCTTTCTTT. Residues: CAISEGGMNTEAFF.

The CDR3 coding sequence is TGTGCCAGCAGCCCTCTGACGGAAGAGCAGTACTTC. As protein: CASSPLTEEQYF. V usage is TRBV6-5 and J usage is TRBJ2-7; D remains unclear. The germline V gene encodes CDR1 MNHEY and CDR2 SVGAGI. CDR3 length equals 12 residues. V lost 6 bases to trimming and J lost 7 bases, with 13 bases between them.

This clonotype occurred many times. The CDR3 protein is CASSVTPIQPQHF. As DNA, the CDR3 is TGTGCCAGCAGTGTCACACCCATCCAGCCCCAGCATTTT. V usage is TRBV2 and J usage is TRBJ1-5; D gene ambiguous. Trimming removed 4 bases from V and 7 bases from J, with 11 bases in between. Germline V gives CDR1 SNHLY, CDR2 FYNNEI. CDR3 length equals 13 residues.

This clonotype came up many times. V gene TRBV5-1 combines with J gene TRBJ1-6, with D possibly matching TRBD1 (6 bases). V lost 0 bases to trimming and J lost 5 bases, with 9 bases between them. The CDR3 is made up of 15 amino acids. Germline loops: CDR1 SGHRS, CDR2 YFSETQ. As DNA, the CDR3 is TGCGCCAGCAGCTTGGAAGGGGGGCATAATTCACCCCTCCACTTT. It is translated as CASSLEGGHNSPLHF.

The chain has TRBV12-3 or TRBV12-4 and TRBJ1-5, with unresolved D. V lost 0 bases and J 4 bases, leaving 10 bases between the germline ends. The CDR3 extends over 15 amino acids. The CDR3 loop reads CASSLALRGNQPQHF. The CDR3 nucleotides are TGTGCCAGCAGTTTAGCCTTACGCGGAAATCAGCCCCAGCATTTT.

The chain has TRBV10-3 and TRBJ1-6; the match to TRBD1 covers 8 bases. Germline loops: CDR1 ENHRY, CDR2 SYGVKD. J was trimmed by 7 bases and V by 6 bases; bases with no gene match: 8. The CDR3 runs to 15 residues. This chain's CDR3 is CAIRGGQGANSPLHF. CDR3 DNA: TGTGCCATCAGGGGAGGACAGGGTGCCAATTCACCCCTCCACTTT.

Many counts were recorded for this clonotype. The V gene is TRBV7-3, the J gene TRBJ1-3; D call uncertain. Germline-derived CDR1 and CDR2 are SGHTA and FQGTGA. This CDR3 spans 13 amino acids. Trimming shortened V by 3 bases and J by 9 bases, and 12 bases separated the two germline ends. The CDR3 sequence: CASSLGGSGTIYF. The DNA for the CDR3 is TGTGCCAGCAGCTTGGGAGGGAGCGGCACCATATATTTT. The full variable domain, rest sourced from reference TRBV7-3 and TRBJ1-3, is GAGVSQTPSNKVTEKGKYVELRCDPISGHTALYWYRQSLGQGPEFLIYFQGTGAADDSGLPNDRFFAVRPEGSVSTLKIQRTERGDSAVYLCASSLGGSGTIYFGEGSWLTVV.

The chain employs TRBV9 and TRBJ2-6; 9 bases are shared with TRBD1. Germline CDR1 SGDLS, CDR2 YYNGEE. The CDR3 is 16 residues long. The trim removed 4 bases at V and 4 bases at J, leaving 6 bases unmatched. The CDR3 bases are TGTGCCAGCAGCCCGACAGGGGGAACCGGGGCCAACGTCCTGACTTTC. This encodes CASSPTGGTGANVLTF.

V and J are TRBV10-3 and TRBJ1-2; 7 bases are a match to TRBD1. This CDR3 comprises 15 residues. The V and J ends lost 5 bases and 1 base, in that order; junction bases with no gene match: 7. CDR1 is ENHRY and CDR2 is SYGVKD in the germline V gene. CDR3 protein: CAISQTGSINYGYTF. DNA of the CDR3: TGTGCCATCAGTCAGACAGGGAGTATTAACTATGGCTACACCTTC.

This clonotype was seen repeatedly, ten times or more. The chain employs TRBV20-1 and TRBJ2-7, with 11 bases aligning to TRBD2. The germline CDR1 and CDR2 sequences are DFQATT and SNEGSKA (reference sequence). The ends lost 3 bases at V and 4 bases at J; junction bases unmatched: 5. CDR3 size: 14 residues. CDR3 in DNA: TGCAGTGCTAGGGGGGGGACTAGCGGTTACGAGCAGTACTTC. As protein: CSARGGTSGYEQYF.

This rearrangement joins TRBV5-1 to TRBJ1-1; D might be TRBD1 (6 bases). V lost 4 bases, J lost 0 bases, and 19 bases lay in between. Looked up from germline, CDR1 is SGHRS and CDR2 is YFSETQ. The CDR3 contains 17 residues. CDR3 in amino acids: CASSPRTRTGMNTEAFF. In DNA, the CDR3 is TGCGCCAGCAGCCCCAGAACCCGAACAGGGATGAACACTGAAGCTTTCTTT.

The chain carries TRBV2 and TRBJ2-5; tentative D call: TRBD2 (7 bases). Germline assignment: CDR1 SNHLY and CDR2 FYNNEI. The V end lost 6 bases, the J end lost 5 bases, and 13 bases lay between the germline ends. CDR3 length: 13 residues. The CDR3 nucleotides read TGTGCCAGCAGAGCTCGGGGGGCGGAGACCCAGTACTTC. This encodes CASRARGAETQYF.

The gene calls are TRBV20-1 and TRBJ2-5, with 7 nucleotides matching TRBD2. The CDR3 runs 17 residues. The germline gives CDR1 DFQATT, CDR2 SNEGSKA (reference sequence). V trimming: 3 bases; J trimming: 5 bases; junction bases outside the gene matches: 18. CDR3 sequence reads: CSASGGDASGLLETQYF. In DNA, the CDR3 is TGCAGTGCTAGTGGGGGGGATGCTAGCGGCCTTTTGGAGACCCAGTACTTC.